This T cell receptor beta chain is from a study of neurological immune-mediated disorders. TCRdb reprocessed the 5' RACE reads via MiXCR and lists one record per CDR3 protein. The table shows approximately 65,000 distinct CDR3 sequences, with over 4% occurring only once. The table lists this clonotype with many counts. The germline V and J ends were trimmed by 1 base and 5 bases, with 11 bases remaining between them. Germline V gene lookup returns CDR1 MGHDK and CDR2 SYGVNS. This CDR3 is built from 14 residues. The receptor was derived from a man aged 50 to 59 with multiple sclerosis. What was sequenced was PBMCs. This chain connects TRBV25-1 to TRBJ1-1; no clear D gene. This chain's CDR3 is CASSEFAVATEAFF. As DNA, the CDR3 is TGTGCCAGCAGTGAATTCGCAGTTGCAACTGAAGCTTTCTTT. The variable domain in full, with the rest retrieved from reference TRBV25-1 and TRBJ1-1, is EADIYQTPRYLVIGTGKKITLECSQTMGHDKMYWYQQDPGMELHLIHYSYGVNSTEKGDLSSESTVSRIRTEHFPLTLESARPSHTSQYLCASSEFAVATEAFFGQGTRLTVV.